This T cell receptor (beta chain) is drawn from a study of metastatic and nonmetastatic thyroid tumors. Whole-study context: Peripheral blood and tumor or nodule samples from malignant and benign thyroid patients were compared.

Thyroid surgery took place with no prior treatment in any patient. As originally analysed: In papillary thyroid cancer, a distant-metastasis classifier was built using CDR3 differences across clinicopathological groups. Using MiXCR, TCRdb reanalyzed the PCR reads. Here the V and J calls rest on TCRdb's processing, not on the authors' analysis. The sample includes about 38,000 clones, less than 50% of them seen just once. Overall study results and limits: When malignant thyroid tumors were compared with benign nodules, TCR beta diversity was reportedly significantly higher in the malignant tumors. This held in both blood and tumor samples.

A note on this clone: The antigen remains unidentified.

V shed 0 bases and J shed 2 bases, with 8 bases lying between them. This CDR3 has 13 amino acids. Germline CDR1 is DFQATT and CDR2 is SNEGSKA (reference sequence). This TCR derives from a male donor with papillary thyroid cancer or a benign thyroid nodule (not recorded which). Some clones in this sample may be carry-over from other donors' samples. The sample consisted of tumor tissue. The chain couples TRBV20-1 to TRBJ2-7; D possibly corresponds to TRBD1 (5 bases). CDR3 sequence reads: CSARDQGTYEQYF. The CDR3 DNA reads as TGCAGTGCTAGAGATCAGGGAACCTACGAGCAGTACTTC.